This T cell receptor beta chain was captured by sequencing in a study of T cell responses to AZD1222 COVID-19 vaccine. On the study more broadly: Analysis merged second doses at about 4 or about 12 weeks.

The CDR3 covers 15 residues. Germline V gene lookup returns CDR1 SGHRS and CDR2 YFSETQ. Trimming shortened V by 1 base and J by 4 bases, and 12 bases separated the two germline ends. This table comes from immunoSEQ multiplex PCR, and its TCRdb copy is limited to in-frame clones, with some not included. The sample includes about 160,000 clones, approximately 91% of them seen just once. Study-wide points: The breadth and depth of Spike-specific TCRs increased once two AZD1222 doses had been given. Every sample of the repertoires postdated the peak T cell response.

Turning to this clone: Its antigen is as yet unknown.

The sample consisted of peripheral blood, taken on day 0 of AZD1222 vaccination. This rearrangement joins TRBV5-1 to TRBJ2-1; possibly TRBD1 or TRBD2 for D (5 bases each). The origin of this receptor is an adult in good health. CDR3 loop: CASSLFGTGYNEQFF. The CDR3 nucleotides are TGCGCCAGCAGCTTGTTTGGGACGGGATACAATGAGCAGTTCTTC.